This T cell receptor beta chain emerged from a study of T-cell reconstitution after alpha-beta-depleted transplantation in children. Preparing the TCRbeta library involved the use of unique molecular identifiers. TCRdb called the PCR reads again in MiXCR, with one record for every CDR3 protein. The repertoire holds some 340,000 distinct CDR3 sequences, about a tenth seen once, with 2.4% in the top ten. This TCR was sampled from a human donor who donated a stem cell graft to a child with acute lymphoblastic leukemia. The sample in question was PBMCs from the stem cell graft donor, obtained from the stem cell graft.

The CDR3 DNA sequence: TGTGCCAGCAGTGCCCAGGGAACGGTGGAGCAGTACTTC. Its protein is CASSAQGTVEQYF. The chain couples TRBV25-1 to TRBJ2-7; weak D call: TRBD1 (5 bases). Germline values: CDR1 MGHDK, CDR2 SYGVNS. Trimming left V 4 bases short and J 7 bases short, with 14 bases between. CDR3 length: 13 amino acids.